Listed below are T cell receptor beta chains from one sample, sequenced in a study of T cell repertoires in cytomegalovirus infection. Their specific antigens are unknown. MiXCR, run by TCRdb on the reads, gives a single entry per CDR3 protein. Among tens of thousands of distinct CDR3 sequences listed, 24% were seen once. Material: CD8+ T cells from cultured PBMCs, obtained from culture after CMV antigen stimulation. All receptors come from a human donor in good health (CMV status not recorded). Some clones in this sample may be carry-over from other donors' samples. The CDR3 runs from the conserved cysteine through the conserved F or W. A D gene is named only where the DNA matches it firmly. Part of the rows lack a size; the others show once, few, many or a class for expanded clones.

j_call | clone_size | d_call | v_call | cdr3_nt | cdr3_aa
TRBJ2-3 | many | - | TRBV4-1 | TGCGCCAGCAGCTTCGAAGTACAGGGCGGTCCGGGGGCCACAGATACGCAGTATTTT | CASSFEVQGGPGATDTQYF
TRBJ2-5 | many | - | TRBV7-2 | TGTGCCAGCAGCCAACACAGCTACCAAGAGACCCAGTACTTC | CASSQHSYQETQYF
TRBJ1-1 | - | - | TRBV27 | TGTGCCAGCCTAAGGGGCACTGAAGCTTTCTTT | CASLRGTEAFF
TRBJ1-2 | many | - | TRBV6-1 | TGTGCCAGCAGCCAAGGATCTGGCTACACCTTC | CASSQGSGYTF
TRBJ2-7 | few | TRBD2 | TRBV7-2 | TGTGCCAGCAGCTCCTGGCTAGCGGGAGCCTACGAGCAGTACTTC | CASSSWLAGAYEQYF
TRBJ2-7 | many | - | TRBV7-8 | TGTGCCAGCAGCTTACGTGAGGCCTACCACGAGCAGTACTTC | CASSLREAYHEQYF
TRBJ2-5 | - | - | TRBV25-1 | TGTGCCAGCAGCCCCAAAAGGGGGGAAGGGACCCAGTACTTC | CASSPKRGEGTQYF
TRBJ1-2 | - | - | TRBV12-3/TRBV12-4 | TGTGCCAGCAGTTTTGGGGCCTATGGCTACACCTTC | CASSFGAYGYTF
TRBJ1-2 | - | - | TRBV7-3 | TGTGCCGGCAGCCCCTCCGGGGCCTCTGGTGGCTACACCTTC | CAGSPSGASGGYTF
TRBJ1-2 | - | - | TRBV2 | TGTGCCATAGATTCCGACAGACCGGGCTACACCTTC | CAIDSDRPGYTF